These T cell receptor beta chains were read from a single sample in a study of radiation and T cells in renal cell carcinoma. Assay used: immunoSEQ multiplex PCR; TCRdb lists only in-frame clones, some missing. The sample lists fewer than 80,000 clones, around 78% seen once, with about 2.4% in the top ten. The source was blood, collected from a patient whose treatment included radiotherapy and nephrectomy. The receptors originated from a woman in her sixties with renal cell carcinoma. Both conserved end residues are part of each CDR3. D genes are given only for firm matches. For some rows the clone size is stated as once, few or many, or as a class when expanded; others skip it.

NA	TRBV10-1	TRBJ2-3	TRBD1	TGCGCCAGCAGTGATTCCGGGACAGGGTGGGAAGATACGCAGTATTTT	CASSDSGTGWEDTQYF
few	TRBV20-1	TRBJ1-2	NA	TGCAGTGCCCCCTACCCGGGTGGCTACACCTTC	CSAPYPGGYTF
many	TRBV5-4	TRBJ2-7	TRBD1	TGTGCCAGCAGCTTCGACAGGGTCGGCGAGCAGTACTTC	CASSFDRVGEQYF
NA	TRBV6-1	TRBJ2-7	TRBD1	TGTGCCAGCAGTGAACAGGGGGCTCCCTACGAGCAGTACTTC	CASSEQGAPYEQYF
NA	TRBV5-1	TRBJ2-7	NA	TGCGCCAGCAGCCCTGGGGGTCGGGACTACGAGCAGTACTTC	CASSPGGRDYEQYF
NA	TRBV5-1	TRBJ2-1	TRBD1	TGCGCCAGCAGCTTGGGGGACCCCACACAGGGGATATCCTACAATGAGCAGTTCTTC	CASSLGDPTQGISYNEQFF
once	TRBV9	TRBJ2-1	TRBD2	TGTGCCAGCAGCGCCCGGACTAGCGCCTACAATGAGCAGTTCTTC	CASSARTSAYNEQFF
NA	TRBV5-1	TRBJ1-4	NA	TGCGCCAGCAGCTTGTGGGGACCATCAACTAATGAAAAACTGTTTTTT	CASSLWGPSTNEKLFF
NA	TRBV7-9	TRBJ2-2	NA	TGTGCCAGCAGCCCACAGGGGAACACCGGGGAGCTGTTTTTT	CASSPQGNTGELFF
NA	TRBV30	TRBJ2-3	TRBD2	TGTGCCTGGAGCCCCCTAGCGGTTGGCACAGATACGCAGTATTTT	CAWSPLAVGTDTQYF
NA	TRBV6-1	TRBJ1-5	NA	TGTGCCAGCAGTGCCTCAGGTAGAGAGCCCCAGCATTTT	CASSASGREPQHF
NA	TRBV28	TRBJ2-1	NA	TGTGCCTTGTCGGGGGCCCGCGAGCAGTTCTTC	CALSGAREQFF
NA	TRBV28	TRBJ2-3	TRBD2	TGTGCCAGCGCACTAGCGGGGGTGGTAGATACGCAGTATTTT	CASALAGVVDTQYF
NA	TRBV28	TRBJ2-7	NA	TGTGCCAGCAGTTTATCCGGGGCCCCATCCTACGAGCAGTACTTC	CASSLSGAPSYEQYF
NA	TRBV11-2	TRBJ1-1	TRBD1	TGTGCCAGCAGCCTACAATGGGGACAGAGGAACACTGAAGCTTTCTTT	CASSLQWGQRNTEAFF
NA	TRBV9	TRBJ2-5	NA	TGTGCCAGCAGCATCGGACGGTGGGGAGAGACCCAGTACTTC	CASSIGRWGETQYF
NA	TRBV15	TRBJ1-2	NA	TGTGCCACCAGCAGGAGGGACGGGATAAACTATGGCTACACCTTC	CATSRRDGINYGYTF
NA	TRBV2	TRBJ1-2	NA	TGTGCCAGCAAACGGTCGCTTCTGAACTATGGCTACACCTTC	CASKRSLLNYGYTF
NA	TRBV19	TRBJ1-2	NA	TGTGCCAGTAGTATCCCAACGGCAGGGTGGGACTATGGCTACACCTTC	CASSIPTAGWDYGYTF
NA	TRBV7-3	TRBJ2-7	TRBD2	TGTGCCAGCAGCTTAACGGTAGCGGGAGTAAGGGGGCGCAGGCGTTCCTACGAGCAGTACTTC	CASSLTVAGVRGRRRSYEQYF
NA	TRBV11-2	TRBJ1-1	NA	TGTGCCAGCAGCGGACGGCCGATGAACACTGAAGCTTTCTTT	CASSGRPMNTEAFF
NA	TRBV5-6	TRBJ2-5	NA	TGTGCCAGCAGCTTGGTAGTCTCGATGGGGGAGACCCAGTACTTC	CASSLVVSMGETQYF
NA	TRBV2	TRBJ1-1	TRBD1	TGTGCCAGCAGTCAATTCGGACAGGCCTTTGAAGCTTTCTTT	CASSQFGQAFEAFF